The clone carrying this T cell receptor (beta chain) has more than one count but fewer than ten. This record belongs to a study of T-cell reconstitution after alpha-beta-depleted transplantation in children. Per the germline V gene, CDR1 is SGHTA and CDR2 is FQGTGA. The CDR3 is 14 residues long. V lost 1 base to trimming and J lost 4 bases, with 11 bases between them. Unique molecular identifiers were incorporated when the TCRbeta library was constructed. TCRdb recomputed calls from the PCR reads with MiXCR, one row per CDR3 protein. The data contain some 340,000 distinct CDR3 sequences, around a tenth of them singletons.

The receptor was isolated from a human donor who donated a stem cell graft to a child with acute lymphoblastic leukemia. The sample here was PBMCs from the stem cell graft donor, taken from the stem cell graft. This sequence joins TRBV7-3 and TRBJ2-7; D is unclear. The CDR3 DNA reads TGTGCCAGCAGCTTAAATCCTAGTGGGTACGAGCAGTACTTC. Translation: CASSLNPSGYEQYF. The whole variable domain, remainder taken from reference TRBV7-3 and TRBJ2-7, is GAGVSQTPSNKVTEKGKYVELRCDPISGHTALYWYRQSLGQGPEFLIYFQGTGAADDSGLPNDRFFAVRPEGSVSTLKIQRTERGDSAVYLCASSLNPSGYEQYFGPGTRLTVT.